Listed below are T cell receptor beta chains from one sample, sequenced in a study of blood T cells in healthy people across ages. TCRdb ran MiXCR on the 5' RACE reads and lists one entry per CDR3 protein. This sample yields over 1.5 million distinct CDR3 sequences, of which about 50% are seen a single time; approximately 2.1% belongs to the top ten. The specimen sequenced was blood. The receptors shown here come from a woman in her forties in good health. CDR3s include the opening cysteine and the closing phenylalanine or tryptophan. A D gene is named only where the DNA matches it firmly. Size tells how often a clone was seen (once, few, many) or the class of an expanded clone, and some rows leave it out.

V: TRBV19
D: -
size: -
J: TRBJ2-3
CDR3: CASSMAAADTQYF
DNA: TGTGCCAGTAGTATGGCCGCCGCGGATACGCAGTATTTT

V: TRBV12-3/TRBV12-4
D: TRBD2
size: -
J: TRBJ2-5
CDR3: CASSFRVAGKQETQYF
DNA: TGTGCCAGCAGTTTTAGGGTAGCGGGGAAACAAGAGACCCAGTACTTC

V: TRBV4-3
D: TRBD1
size: -
J: TRBJ1-1
CDR3: CASSQEGQGTREAFF
DNA: TGCGCCAGCAGCCAAGAGGGACAGGGCACTCGAGAAGCTTTCTTT

V: TRBV20-1
D: -
size: -
J: TRBJ2-7
CDR3: CSARVHSSYEQYF
DNA: TGCAGTGCTAGAGTTCACAGCTCCTACGAGCAGTACTTC

V: TRBV3-1
D: -
size: once
J: TRBJ1-1
CDR3: CASSQGGKGTEAFF
DNA: TGTGCCAGCAGCCAAGGGGGGAAGGGAACTGAAGCTTTCTTT

V: TRBV12-5
D: -
size: -
J: TRBJ2-3
CDR3: CASGPGDTQYF
DNA: TGTGCTAGTGGTCCGGGGGATACGCAGTATTTT

V: TRBV6-2/TRBV6-3
D: -
size: -
J: TRBJ1-1
CDR3: CASSHSMNTETFF
DNA: TGTGCCAGCAGCCACAGCATGAACACTGAAACTTTCTTT

V: TRBV3-1
D: TRBD2
size: few
J: TRBJ2-4
CDR3: CASSQSGGEREQYF
DNA: TGTGCCAGCAGCCAGAGCGGGGGTGAGAGGGAGCAGTACTTC

V: TRBV7-2
D: -
size: -
J: TRBJ2-5
CDR3: CASSLFRKETQYF
DNA: TGTGCCAGCAGCTTATTCAGAAAAGAGACCCAGTACTTC

V: TRBV19
D: TRBD1
size: -
J: TRBJ2-1
CDR3: CASSIRTGGIEQFF
DNA: TGTGCCAGTAGTATCCGGACAGGGGGCATTGAGCAGTTCTTC

V: TRBV4-2
D: -
size: -
J: TRBJ2-1
CDR3: CASSQVIAGARGDEQFF
DNA: TGTGCCAGCAGCCAAGTGATCGCGGGGGCCAGGGGCGATGAGCAGTTCTTC

V: TRBV7-6
D: -
size: few
J: TRBJ2-3
CDR3: CASSPRGARTDTQYF
DNA: TGTGCCAGCAGCCCACGGGGGGCTCGCACAGATACGCAGTATTTT

V: TRBV10-1
D: TRBD2
size: few
J: TRBJ2-3
CDR3: CASSRLAGDSDTQYF
DNA: TGCGCCAGCTCCCGACTAGCGGGGGACTCAGATACGCAGTATTTT